Listed here are 8 T cell receptor beta chains from one sample, sequenced in a study of regulatory T cells in long-lasting Graves disease. Time point indicated: newly diagnosed GD, antithyroid drugs for less than 3 months. PBMCs provided the RNA from which the TCR library was made. For TCR beta, libraries came from iRepertoire HTBI primers and Arm-PCR of CDR3 regions. TCRdb reanalysed the multiplex PCR reads using MiXCR and keeps one entry per CDR3 protein. The data hold 400,000 to 450,000 distinct CDR3 sequences, with 14% to 15% observed a single time. The data were also submitted as part of a second study, on T cells in Graves' hyperthyroidism and ophthalmopathy.

The sequencing here drew on peripheral blood mononuclear cells (PBMCs), taken at new diagnosis, from a patient treated with antithyroid drugs. These receptors came from a woman in her twenties or thirties with Graves disease.

This clonotype was detected many times. The chain has TRBV11-2 and TRBJ2-5; a possible D gene is TRBD1 (5 bases). Deletions cut 3 bases from V and 1 base from J, with 12 bases between. The CDR3 sequence is 15 residues long. Per germline, CDR1 SGHAT and CDR2 FQNNGV. CDR3 region: CASSFNQGTQETQYF. CDR3 DNA: TGTGCCAGCAGCTTTAATCAGGGTACCCAAGAGACCCAGTACTTC.

The chain combines TRBV20-1 with TRBJ2-3, with 8 bases identical to TRBD2. Germline assignment: CDR1 DFQATT and CDR2 SNEGSKA (reference sequence). V lost 0 bases to trimming and J lost 2 bases; unmatched junction nucleotides: 7. The CDR3 loop spans 16 amino acids. The CDR3 spells CSARDLLAENTDTQYF. The CDR3 DNA sequence: TGCAGTGCTAGAGACCTACTAGCGGAGAACACAGATACGCAGTATTTT.

This clonotype was observed many times. V and J are TRBV11-2 and TRBJ2-7; D is possibly TRBD1 (6 bases). V was clipped by 5 bases and J by 3 bases, with 14 bases between them. The length of the CDR3 is 14 residues. The germline V gene has CDR1 SGHAT and CDR2 FQNNGV. The CDR3 is CASSATTGFYEQYF. The CDR3 bases are TGTGCCAGCAGCGCGACCACAGGGTTCTACGAGCAGTACTTC.

This clonotype was counted ten times or more. The chain couples TRBV30 to TRBJ2-1; 8 bases are shared with TRBD2. Trimming at V came to 2 bases and at J to 6 bases, leaving 9 bases not matched to a gene. Per the germline V gene, CDR1 is GTSNPN and CDR2 is SVGIG (reference sequence). The CDR3 is 15 residues long. CDR3 residues: CAWSSTSDELNEQFF. The CDR3 DNA reads TGTGCCTGGAGTTCGACTAGCGACGAGCTCAATGAGCAGTTCTTC.

The rearrangement links TRBV24-1 to TRBJ2-3; TRBD2 matches 7 bases. Trimming cost V 0 bases and J 4 bases; bases outside gene matches: 6. Germline loops: CDR1 KGHDR, CDR2 SFDVKD. The CDR3 consists of 16 residues. The CDR3 loop is CATSDLQTRGSDTQYF. The CDR3 DNA reads TGTGCCACCAGTGATTTGCAGACGCGGGGGTCAGATACGCAGTATTTT.

This clonotype has ten or more counts. The gene calls are TRBV6-5 and TRBJ2-3; no clear D. With 2 bases removed from V and 2 bases from J, the gap between germline ends came to 17 bases. Germline assignment: CDR1 MNHEY and CDR2 SVGAGI. The CDR3 totals 17 residues. CDR3: CASSYVAFDGPTDTQYF. CDR3 in DNA: TGTGCCAGCAGTTACGTGGCATTCGACGGGCCCACAGATACGCAGTATTTT.

A few counts support this clonotype. This sequence joins TRBV5-6 and TRBJ2-1; D is perhaps TRBD1 (5 bases). CDR1 is SGHDT and CDR2 is YYEEEE in the germline V gene. Trimming took 6 bases from V and 6 from J, leaving 13 bases between them. The CDR3 is made up of 13 amino acids. The CDR3 region is CASNFTGFNEQFF. CDR3 DNA sequence: TGTGCCAGCAACTTTACAGGTTTCAATGAGCAGTTCTTC. The whole variable domain, remainder taken from reference TRBV5-6 and TRBJ2-1, is DAGVTQSPTHLIKTRGQQVTLRCSPKSGHDTVSWYQQALGQGPQFIFQYYEEEERQRGNFPDRFSGHQFPNYSSELNVNALLLGDSALYLCASNFTGFNEQFFGPGTRLTVL.

This clonotype was seen repeatedly, ten times or more. The V gene is TRBV5-4, the J gene TRBJ2-3; D gene ambiguous. Germline CDR1 SGHNT, CDR2 YYREEE (reference sequence). The germline V and J ends were trimmed by 0 bases and 3 bases, with 8 bases remaining between them. CDR3 length: 14 amino acids. This chain's CDR3 is CASSLDPETDTQYF. CDR3 coding DNA: TGTGCCAGCAGCTTGGACCCGGAGACAGATACGCAGTATTTT.